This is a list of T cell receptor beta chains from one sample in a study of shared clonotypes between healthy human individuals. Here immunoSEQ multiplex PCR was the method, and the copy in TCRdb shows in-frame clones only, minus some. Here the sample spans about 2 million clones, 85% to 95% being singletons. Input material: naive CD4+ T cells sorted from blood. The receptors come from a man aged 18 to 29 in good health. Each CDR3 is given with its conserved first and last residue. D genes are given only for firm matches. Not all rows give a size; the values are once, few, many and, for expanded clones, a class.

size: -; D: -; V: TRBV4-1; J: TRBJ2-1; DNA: TGCGCCAGCAGCCAAGAACTTGCGGTTCCCTACAATGAGCAGTTCTTC; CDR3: CASSQELAVPYNEQFF
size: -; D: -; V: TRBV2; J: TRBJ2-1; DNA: TGTGCCAGCAGTGACTCTCCTAGCTCCTACAATGAGCAGTTCTTC; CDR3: CASSDSPSSYNEQFF
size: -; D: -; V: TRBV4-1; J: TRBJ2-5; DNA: TGCGCCAGCAGCCAAGAGCCAGCCTTTGGAAAGACCCAGTACTTC; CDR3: CASSQEPAFGKTQYF
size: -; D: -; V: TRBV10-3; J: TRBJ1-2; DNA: TGTGCGATCAGCCCTAACTGGGATGGCTACACCTTC; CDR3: CAISPNWDGYTF
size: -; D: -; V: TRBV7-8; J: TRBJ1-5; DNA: TGTGCCAGCAGCTTTAGCGGACAGCCCCAGCATTTT; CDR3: CASSFSGQPQHF
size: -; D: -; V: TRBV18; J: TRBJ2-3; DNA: TGTGCCAGCTCATCGGACAAACCAGATACGCAGTATTTT; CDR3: CASSSDKPDTQYF
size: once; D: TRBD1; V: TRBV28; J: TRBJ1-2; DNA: TGTGCCAGCAGTTTAGGGACAGGGGGCTATGGCTACACCTTC; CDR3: CASSLGTGGYGYTF
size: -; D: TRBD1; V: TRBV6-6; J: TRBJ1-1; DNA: TGTGCCAGCAGTTATAATGGGGACAGGGGGAACACTGAAGCTTTCTTT; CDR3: CASSYNGDRGNTEAFF
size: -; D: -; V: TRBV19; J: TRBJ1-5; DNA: TGTGCCAGTAGGGGTAGCAATCAGCCCCAGCATTTT; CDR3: CASRGSNQPQHF
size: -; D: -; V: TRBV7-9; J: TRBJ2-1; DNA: TGTGCCAGCAGCCTAGGAACGGGAGTCGCGTATGAGCAGTTCTTC; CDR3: CASSLGTGVAYEQFF
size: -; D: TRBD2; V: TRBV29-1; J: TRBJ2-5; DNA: TGCAGCGTTGGGACTAGCGGGAGGCGGGAGACCCAGTACTTC; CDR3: CSVGTSGRRETQYF
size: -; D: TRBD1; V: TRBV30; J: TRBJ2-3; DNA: TGTGCCTGGGGGACAGGGGGCGCCGGCACAGATACGCAGTATTTT; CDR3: CAWGTGGAGTDTQYF
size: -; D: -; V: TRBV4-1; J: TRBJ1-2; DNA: TGCGCCAGCAGCCAAGATCTCTCACGACCCTATGGCTACACCTTC; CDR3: CASSQDLSRPYGYTF
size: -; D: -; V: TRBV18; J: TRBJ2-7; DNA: TGTGCCAGCTCACCCGGCAGGGGGGGACCCTACGAGCAGTACTTC; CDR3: CASSPGRGGPYEQYF
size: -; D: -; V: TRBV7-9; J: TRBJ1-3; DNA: TGTGCCAGCAGCTGGGACCAGAACTCTGGAAACACCATATATTTT; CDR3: CASSWDQNSGNTIYF
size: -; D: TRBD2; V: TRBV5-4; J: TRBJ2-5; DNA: TGTGCCAGCAGCTCCTTAGCGGGAAACCAAGAGACCCAGTACTTC; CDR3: CASSSLAGNQETQYF
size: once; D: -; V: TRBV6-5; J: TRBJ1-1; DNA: TGTGCCAGCAGTTACTCGCGGGGCGCTGAAGCTTTCTTT; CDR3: CASSYSRGAEAFF
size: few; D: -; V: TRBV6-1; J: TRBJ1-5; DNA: TGTGCCAGCAGTGAGGGGGATAGCAATCAGCCCCAGCATTTT; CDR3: CASSEGDSNQPQHF
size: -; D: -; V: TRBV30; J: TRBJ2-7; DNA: TGTGCCTGGAGTGTGAGCGGGCAGGTCGCCTACTTC; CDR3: CAWSVSGQVAYF